The 25 T cell receptor beta chains below were found in one sample sequenced in a study of human thymus T cells. Thymus tissue was removed during corrective cardiac surgery. Profiled with immunoSEQ multiplex PCR; TCRdb holds only in-frame clones, not every one. The table includes some 80,000 clones, just over 95% detected once. Sequencing was carried out using thymus tissue. These receptors were obtained from a boy younger than two with a congenital heart defect but otherwise immunologically healthy.

The V and J genes are TRBV7-3 and TRBJ2-1; no reliable D call. The CDR3 totals 15 residues. V lost 5 bases, J lost 0 bases, and 11 bases lay in between. Germline V CDR1 and CDR2: SGHTA, FQGTGA. The CDR3 protein is CASSGSPSSYNEQFF. DNA of the CDR3: TGTGCCAGCAGCGGAAGTCCTAGCTCCTACAATGAGCAGTTCTTC.

The V and J genes are TRBV5-1 and TRBJ1-1, with no clear D. Germline CDR1 and CDR2: SGHRS and YFSETQ. This CDR3 is built from 14 residues. V was trimmed by 7 bases and J by 1 base, leaving 14 bases between them. The CDR3 sequence is CASGRRGPNTEAFF. CDR3 nucleotide sequence: TGCGCCAGCGGAAGGAGAGGGCCGAACACTGAAGCTTTCTTT.

The chain combines TRBV15 with TRBJ2-7; the D gene is possibly TRBD2 (6 bases). V lost 1 base and J lost 2, with 18 bases in between. The CDR3 covers 17 residues. Germline V lookup: CDR1 LNHNV, CDR2 YYDKDF (reference sequence). The CDR3 spells CATSRVIRGGDPYEQYF. The CDR3 DNA is TGTGCCACCAGCAGAGTCATTAGGGGCGGGGATCCCTACGAGCAGTACTTC.

V and J are TRBV27 and TRBJ1-4; D is ambiguous. The CDR3 sequence is 13 residues long. The germline V and J ends were trimmed by 2 bases and 8 bases, with 9 bases remaining between them. Per germline, CDR1 MNHEY and CDR2 SMNVEV (reference sequence). This chain's CDR3 is CASSLDRREKLFF. For the CDR3, the DNA is TGTGCCAGCAGTTTAGACCGGAGGGAAAAACTGTTTTTT. Full variable domain (rest looked up from reference TRBV27 and TRBJ1-4): EAQVTQNPRYLITVTGKKLTVTCSQNMNHEYMSWYRQDPGLGLRQIYYSMNVEVTDKGDVPEGYKVSRKEKRNFPLILESPSPNQTSLYFCASSLDRREKLFFGSGTQLSVL.

This clone was seen once. The V and J genes are TRBV5-1 and TRBJ1-3, with D possibly being TRBD1 (6 bases). This CDR3 has 16 amino acids. V was trimmed by 0 bases and J by 0 bases, leaving 10 bases between them. The germline V gene encodes CDR1 SGHRS and CDR2 YFSETQ. CDR3 DNA sequence: TGCGCCAGCAGCTTGGGGGGGCTCATCTCTGGAAACACCATATATTTT. This translates into CASSLGGLISGNTIYF.

The chain couples TRBV4-3 to TRBJ1-1; D gene uncertain. Trimming removed 2 bases at V and 8 bases at J, with 24 bases between. The CDR3 sequence is 17 residues long. The germline V gene encodes CDR1 LGHNA and CDR2 YSLEER. DNA of the CDR3: TGCGCCAGCAGCCAACCCCGTTTCGGGAGTTCCCGTTCGGAAGCTTTCTTT. Its protein product is CASSQPRFGSSRSEAFF.

V gene TRBV2 combines with J gene TRBJ1-1, with TRBD1 matching over 7 bases. The trim removed 3 bases at V and 4 bases at J, leaving 17 bases unmatched. Per germline, CDR1 SNHLY and CDR2 FYNNEI. The CDR3 has 18 amino acids. The CDR3 region is CASSEGPREDRVGTEAFF. DNA for the CDR3: TGTGCCAGCAGTGAGGGTCCCCGGGAAGACAGGGTTGGCACTGAAGCTTTCTTT.

J is TRBJ2-7 and V is TRBV7-6, with TRBD2 matching over 8 bases. V lost 3 bases and J lost 0; bases outside the gene matches: 10. CDR1 and CDR2 from the germline V gene are SGHVS and FNYEAQ. This CDR3 spans 17 amino acids. CDR3 loop: CASSLDLGAGGSYEQYF. The DNA for the CDR3 is TGTGCCAGCAGCTTGGACCTTGGCGCGGGGGGCTCCTACGAGCAGTACTTC.

The chain combines TRBV6-1 with TRBJ2-7; D uncertain. The CDR3 extends over 12 amino acids. Germline V gives CDR1 MNHNS, CDR2 SASEGT. V dropped 3 bases and J dropped 2 bases, with 5 bases sitting between them. As DNA, the CDR3 is TGTGCCAGCAGTGACGTACCCTACGAGCAGTACTTC. It yields the protein CASSDVPYEQYF.

This chain links TRBV7-2 with TRBJ2-7; no clear D. The CDR3 consists of 12 residues. In germline, CDR1 is SGHTA, CDR2 FQGNSA. V gave up 4 bases and J gave up 6 bases, with 10 bases separating them. CDR3: CASSSVGCEQYF. The CDR3 DNA reads as TGTGCCAGCAGCTCCGTTGGGTGCGAGCAGTACTTC. Full variable domain (outside the CDR3, taken from reference TRBV7-2 and TRBJ2-7): GAGVSQSPSNKVTEKGKDVELRCDPISGHTALYWYRQSLGQGLEFLIYFQGNSAPDKSGLPSDRFSAERTGGSVSTLTIQRTQQEDSAVYLCASSSVGCEQYFGPGTRLTVT.

V usage is TRBV5-1 and J usage is TRBJ2-7; D is undetermined. The germline CDR1 and CDR2 sequences are SGHRS and YFSETQ. This CDR3 spans 14 amino acids. The V gene lost 8 bases and the J gene lost 0 bases, with 15 bases spanning the gap. CDR3 DNA sequence: TGCGCCAGTGAATTGAACCAAAACTCCTACGAGCAGTACTTC. As protein: CASELNQNSYEQYF. The whole variable domain, filled in from reference TRBV5-1 and TRBJ2-7, reads KAGVTQTPRYLIKTRGQQVTLSCSPISGHRSVSWYQQTPGQGLQFLFEYFSETQRNKGNFPGRFSGRQFSNSRSEMNVSTLELGDSALYLCASELNQNSYEQYFGPGTRLTVT.

The chain has TRBV5-1 and TRBJ2-3; the match to TRBD2 covers 13 bases. Trimming took 3 bases from V and 2 from J; bases not matched to a gene: 12. The CDR3 has 19 residues. The V gene's germline CDR1 is SGHRS and CDR2 YFSETQ. As DNA, the CDR3 is TGCGCCAGCAGCTCGGACAGCGAGGGGACTAGCGGGATCACAGATACGCAGTATTTT. As protein: CASSSDSEGTSGITDTQYF.

The chain links TRBV7-2 to TRBJ2-7; D may be TRBD1 (5 bases). Germline V CDR1 and CDR2: SGHTA, FQGNSA. This CDR3 has 13 residues. The V end lost 5 bases, the J end lost 7 bases, and 15 bases lay between the germline ends. The CDR3 protein is CASSTRQSLEQYF. For the CDR3, the DNA is TGTGCCAGCAGCACGAGACAGTCCCTAGAGCAGTACTTC.

The chain recombines TRBV18 with TRBJ1-1; TRBD1 might be the D (6 bases). Germline CDR1 and CDR2: KGHSH and LQKENI. Between the trimmed V and J ends, which lost 3 bases and 6 bases, there was a span of 14 bases. The CDR3 has 14 amino acids. The chain's CDR3 is CASSPRAGDAEAFF. In nucleotides, the CDR3 is TGTGCCAGCTCACCCCGAGCAGGGGACGCTGAAGCTTTCTTT.

V gene TRBV30 combines with J gene TRBJ1-1; D is ambiguous. The germline CDR1 and CDR2 sequences are GTSNPN and SVGIG (reference sequence). Trimming took off 4 bases at V and 3 bases at J, with 3 bases between the two ends. This CDR3 is built from 10 residues. The CDR3, as DNA: TGTGCCTGGAAGGACACTGAAGCTTTCTTT. This sequence encodes CAWKDTEAFF.

This clone showed up just once. The genes are TRBV10-2 and TRBJ2-1; tentatively, D is TRBD2 (5 bases). The CDR3 is made up of 16 amino acids. The germline V gene encodes CDR1 WSHSY and CDR2 SAAADI. V lost 10 bases and J 5 bases, leaving 24 bases between the germline ends. This CDR3 reads CATLFTADSRHNEQFF. DNA for the CDR3: TGCGCCACTCTTTTCACGGCGGACTCTCGGCACAATGAGCAGTTCTTC.

The chain has TRBV25-1 and TRBJ2-7; possible D gene TRBD2, 6 bases. In germline, CDR1 is MGHDK, CDR2 SYGVNS. The CDR3 has 11 amino acids. V gave up 5 bases and J gave up 5 bases, with 7 bases separating them. CDR3 in DNA: TGTGCCAGCAGTTGGGGGGACGAGCAGTACTTC. Residues: CASSWGDEQYF.

This rearrangement joins TRBV30 to TRBJ2-3; 9 bases agree with TRBD1. Trimming cost V 0 bases and J 4 bases; bases outside gene matches: 14. CDR3 length equals 18 residues. Germline values: CDR1 GTSNPN, CDR2 SVGIG (reference sequence). The CDR3 DNA follows: TGTGCCTGGAGTGTTAAATATTTACCGGGACAGGGACCAGATACGCAGTATTTT. It encodes CAWSVKYLPGQGPDTQYF.

This rearrangement joins TRBV11-3 to TRBJ2-1; D gene unclear. V was pared by 7 bases and J by 5 bases, with 6 bases between. Germline CDR1 and CDR2: SGHNT and YENEEA. The length of the CDR3 is 11 residues. The CDR3 reads CASNHNNEQFF. The CDR3 nucleotides are TGTGCCAGCAATCATAACAATGAGCAGTTCTTC.

The chain couples TRBV7-9 to TRBJ2-7; no definite D call. This CDR3 contains 11 residues. Germline-derived CDR1 and CDR2 are SEHNR and FQNEAQ (reference sequence). V shed 4 bases and J shed 7 bases, with 8 bases lying between them. CDR3 in DNA: TGTGCCAGCAGCTCCGGTGGGGAGCAGTACTTC. As protein: CASSSGGEQYF.

The J gene is TRBJ2-3, the V gene TRBV11-2; TRBD2 aligns across 10 bases. Trimming at V came to 0 bases and at J to 2 bases, leaving 5 bases not matched to a gene. This CDR3 has 17 residues. In germline, CDR1 is SGHAT, CDR2 FQNNGV. The DNA for the CDR3 is TGTGCCAGCAGCTTAGATCGAAGCGGGAGGGCCACAGATACGCAGTATTTT. Translation gives CASSLDRSGRATDTQYF.

The rearrangement uses TRBV18 and TRBJ1-3; TRBD1 matches 9 bases. Germline CDR1 and CDR2: KGHSH and LQKENI. Trimming cost V 4 bases and J 1 base; bases outside gene matches: 17. The CDR3 loop spans 20 amino acids. The chain's CDR3 is CASSQTGTGSLYLSGNTIYF. CDR3 nucleotides: TGTGCCAGCTCACAAACCGGGACAGGGTCCCTATACCTGTCTGGAAACACCATATATTTT. Full variable domain (remainder filled in from reference TRBV18 and TRBJ1-3): NAGVMQNPRHLVRRRGQEARLRCSPMKGHSHVYWYRQLPEEGLKFMVYLQKENIIDESGMPKERFSAEFPKEGPSILRIQQVVRGDSAAYFCASSQTGTGSLYLSGNTIYFGEGSWLTVV.

The chain is built from TRBV12-5 and TRBJ2-5; D possibly uses TRBD1 or TRBD2 (6 bases each). V shed 3 bases and J shed 5 bases, with 10 bases lying between them. The length of the CDR3 is 13 residues. Germline V gives CDR1 LGHNT, CDR2 FRNRAP. The CDR3, as DNA: TGTGCTAGTGGTTTAGAAGGGGGGGAGACCCAGTACTTC. Translation: CASGLEGGETQYF. Together with reference TRBV12-5 and TRBJ2-5, the CDR3 gives the full variable domain: DARVTQTPRHKVTEMGQEVTMRCQPILGHNTVFWYRQTMMQGLELLAYFRNRAPLDDSGMPKDRFSAEMPDATLATLKIQPSEPRDSAVYFCASGLEGGETQYFGPGTRLLVL.

The chain joins TRBV4-1 to TRBJ1-5; D is ambiguous. V dropped 4 bases and J dropped 0 bases, with 19 bases sitting between them. The CDR3 extends over 18 amino acids. Germline CDR1 reads MGHRA; CDR2 reads YSYEKL. CDR3 residues: CASSRSEGAQYSNQPQHF. CDR3 nucleotides: TGCGCCAGCAGCCGAAGCGAAGGAGCCCAATATAGCAATCAGCCCCAGCATTTT.

This clone was recorded a few times. The chain carries TRBV30 and TRBJ1-5; D is possibly TRBD1 (6 bases). The CDR3 runs 14 residues. Germline V gives CDR1 GTSNPN, CDR2 SVGIG (reference sequence). V lost 0 bases, J lost 4 bases, and 10 bases lay in between. For the CDR3, the DNA is TGTGCCTGGAGTGTTTGGGGGCCTAATCAGCCCCAGCATTTT. It specifies CAWSVWGPNQPQHF.